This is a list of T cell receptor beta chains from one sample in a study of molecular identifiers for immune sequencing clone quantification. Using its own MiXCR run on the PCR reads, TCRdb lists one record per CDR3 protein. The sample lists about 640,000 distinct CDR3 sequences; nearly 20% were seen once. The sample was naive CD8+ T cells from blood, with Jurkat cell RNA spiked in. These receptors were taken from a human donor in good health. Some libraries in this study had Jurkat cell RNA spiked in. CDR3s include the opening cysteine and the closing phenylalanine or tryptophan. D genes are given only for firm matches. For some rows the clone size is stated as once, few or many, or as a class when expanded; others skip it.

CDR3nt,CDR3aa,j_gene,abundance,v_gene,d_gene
TGTGCCAGCAGCCCGGGACAGGCGCCGCTGAAGACCCAGTACTTC,CASSPGQAPLKTQYF,TRBJ2-5,many,TRBV27,TRBD1
TGCAGTGCTAGAGGGGAGGGGACCACTGGTGAGCAGTTCTTC,CSARGEGTTGEQFF,TRBJ2-1,many,TRBV20-1,TRBD2
TGTGCCAGCGGTCAGGGACTGTTGATGGACACTGAAGCTTTCTTT,CASGQGLLMDTEAFF,TRBJ1-1,.,TRBV28,.
TGTGCCACCAGTGATAATAAGGACGGATCTAGGGAGCAGTACTTC,CATSDNKDGSREQYF,TRBJ2-7,many,TRBV24-1,.
TGTGCCAGTAGTATATCAGAATACAATGAGCAGTTCTTC,CASSISEYNEQFF,TRBJ2-1,.,TRBV19,.
TGTGCCATCAGTGAGTCGTCGTCAGGGGATAACTCCTACGAGCAGTACTTC,CAISESSSGDNSYEQYF,TRBJ2-7,many,TRBV10-3,.
TGTGCCAGTATTGGCGGGAGTGAGGTTGGAGAATACGAGCAGTACTTC,CASIGGSEVGEYEQYF,TRBJ2-7,many,TRBV19,TRBD2
TGTGCCAGCAGTTTATTCCCAGGGGGCACTGAAGCTTTCTTT,CASSLFPGGTEAFF,TRBJ1-1,many,TRBV27,TRBD1
TGTGCCAGTTGCTTCTTGGGATCCACTGAAGCTTTCTTT,CASCFLGSTEAFF,TRBJ1-1,.,TRBV19,.
TGTGCCAGTAGTAAAGGAGGGTTTAGTACAGATACGCAGTATTTT,CASSKGGFSTDTQYF,TRBJ2-3,.,TRBV19,.
TGTGCCAGCAGCCTGGGGGATGGGACGCAGTATTTT,CASSLGDGTQYF,TRBJ2-3,few,TRBV5-6,.
TGTGCCAGCAGTAGGACGCAGGGGAGCTCCTACGAGCAGTACTTC,CASSRTQGSSYEQYF,TRBJ2-7,few,TRBV27,.
TGTGCCAGCAACCCTCCACCGACAGGGGCGACCACAGATACGCAGTATTTT,CASNPPPTGATTDTQYF,TRBJ2-3,many,TRBV5-6,TRBD1
TGTGCCAGTAGCTCCTTTAGCGGGGACAAAAACATTCAGTACTTC,CASSSFSGDKNIQYF,TRBJ2-4,many,TRBV19,TRBD2
TGTGCCAGCAGTTTACGTACACTCCAAGAGACCCAGTACTTC,CASSLRTLQETQYF,TRBJ2-5,few,TRBV12-3/TRBV12-4,.
TGTGCCAGCAGCTGGCGGACAGGGGCGGGGGATGAGCAGTTCTTC,CASSWRTGAGDEQFF,TRBJ2-1,many,TRBV7-9,TRBD1
TGTGCCAGCAGCTTAGGACAGGGTCCCGGGGAGCTGTTTTTT,CASSLGQGPGELFF,TRBJ2-2,many,TRBV7-6,TRBD1
TGTGCCAGCAGCCGGGGGGGTGGCTTCGTTTTGTATTTT,CASSRGGGFVLYF,TRBJ2-3,many,TRBV9,TRBD2
TGTGCCAGTAGTCCGGGACAGGGGCCCACAGATACGCAGTATTTT,CASSPGQGPTDTQYF,TRBJ2-3,many,TRBV19,TRBD1
TGTGCCAGCAGCGTAGAGGGGTTGTACCAAGAGACCCAGTACTTC,CASSVEGLYQETQYF,TRBJ2-5,many,TRBV9,.
TGTGCCAGCAGTTCCCGGGACAGGAGAAATCAGCCCCAGCATTTT,CASSSRDRRNQPQHF,TRBJ1-5,few,TRBV6-2/TRBV6-3,TRBD1
TGTGCCAGCAGCTTGGGGTGGCAGGGCCCCTACGAGCAGTACTTC,CASSLGWQGPYEQYF,TRBJ2-7,many,TRBV5-6,.
TGTGCCAGCAGCAGCCGGGACAGTTCACAAGAGGCCCAGTACTTC,CASSSRDSSQEAQYF,TRBJ2-5,once,TRBV7-9,TRBD1
TGTGCCAGCAGTGAAGGAACGGGAGCCTACGAGCAGTACTTC,CASSEGTGAYEQYF,TRBJ2-7,many,TRBV2,.
TGTGCCTGGAGTGAGGACATCACAACCACCTTC,CAWSEDITTTF,TRBJ1-2,.,TRBV30,.
TGTGCCGGCAGTTCTCTCATCACTGCCTACGAGCAGTACTTC,CAGSSLITAYEQYF,TRBJ2-7,.,TRBV27,.
TGCGCCAGCAGCCAGGAAGCACTAGTGGGGGTTGAAGAGCAGTTCTTC,CASSQEALVGVEEQFF,TRBJ2-1,many,TRBV4-1,.
TGCAGTGCTAGAGATCCCGTAACTACTGAAGCTTTCTTT,CSARDPVTTEAFF,TRBJ1-1,many,TRBV20-1,.
TGCAGTGCTCTGGATGAAGATTCGCATCAGCCCCAGCATTTT,CSALDEDSHQPQHF,TRBJ1-5,many,TRBV20-1,.
TGTGCCAGCAGCTTGTCTAGCGGGAGCTACGAGCAGTACTTC,CASSLSSGSYEQYF,TRBJ2-7,many,TRBV5-4,TRBD2
TGCGCCAGCAGCCAAGATGTTAGGACAGGACCAGATACGCAGTATTTT,CASSQDVRTGPDTQYF,TRBJ2-3,few,TRBV4-3,TRBD1
TGTGCCAGCAGTTTAATTACGAACACTGAAGCTTTCTTT,CASSLITNTEAFF,TRBJ1-1,many,TRBV27,.
TGTGCCAGCAGCCAAAAAGCGAGGGACGAGCAGTACTTC,CASSQKARDEQYF,TRBJ2-7,many,TRBV3-1,.